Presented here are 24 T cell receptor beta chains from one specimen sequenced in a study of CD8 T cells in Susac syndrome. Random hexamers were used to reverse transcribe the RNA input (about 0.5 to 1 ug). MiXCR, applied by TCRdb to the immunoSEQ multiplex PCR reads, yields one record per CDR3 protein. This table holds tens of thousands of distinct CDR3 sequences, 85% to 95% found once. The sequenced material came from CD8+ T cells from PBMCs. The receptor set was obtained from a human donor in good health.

CDR3 in DNA: TGTGCCAGTAGTAACTCCCAGGGGCGTAATGAGCAGTTCTTC. Encoded protein: CASSNSQGRNEQFF. The chain employs TRBV19 and TRBJ2-1; maybe TRBD1 (6 bases). The CDR3 length is 14 residues. V lost 4 bases and J 7 bases, leaving 14 bases between the germline ends. CDR1 is LNHDA, CDR2 SQIVND, per germline (reference sequence).

This chain's CDR3 is CASSPRGDEQFF. The CDR3 bases are TGCGCCAGCAGCCCCCGAGGGGATGAGCAGTTCTTC. V and J are TRBV4-1 and TRBJ2-1, with D perhaps matching TRBD1 or TRBD2 (5 bases each). From germline, CDR1 is MGHRA and CDR2 YSYEKL. The germline V and J ends were trimmed by 4 bases and 8 bases, with 9 bases remaining between them. The CDR3 consists of 12 residues.

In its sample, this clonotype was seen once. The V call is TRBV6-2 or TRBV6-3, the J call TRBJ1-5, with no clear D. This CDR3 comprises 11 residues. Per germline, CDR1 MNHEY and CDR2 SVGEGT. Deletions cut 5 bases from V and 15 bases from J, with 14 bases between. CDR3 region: CASSAGNQPHF. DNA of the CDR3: TGTGCCAGCAGTGCGGGAAACCAACCGCATTTT.

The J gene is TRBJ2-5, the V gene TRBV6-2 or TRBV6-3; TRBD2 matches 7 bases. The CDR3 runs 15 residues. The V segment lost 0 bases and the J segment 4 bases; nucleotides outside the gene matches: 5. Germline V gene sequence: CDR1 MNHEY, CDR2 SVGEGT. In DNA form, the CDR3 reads TGTGCCAGCAGTTACTCGGGAGGGGACGGAGAGACCCAGTACTTC. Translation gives CASSYSGGDGETQYF.

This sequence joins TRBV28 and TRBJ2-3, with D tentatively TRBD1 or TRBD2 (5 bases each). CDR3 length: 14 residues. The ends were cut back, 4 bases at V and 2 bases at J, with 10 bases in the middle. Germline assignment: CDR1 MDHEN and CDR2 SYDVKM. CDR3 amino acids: CASSWDGFTDTQYF. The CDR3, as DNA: TGTGCCAGCAGTTGGGACGGATTCACAGATACGCAGTATTTT. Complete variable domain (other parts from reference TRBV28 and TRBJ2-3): DVKVTQSSRYLVKRTGEKVFLECVQDMDHENMFWYRQDPGLGLRLIYFSYDVKMKEKGDIPEGYSVSREKKERFSLILESASTNQTSMYLCASSWDGFTDTQYFGPGTRLTVL.

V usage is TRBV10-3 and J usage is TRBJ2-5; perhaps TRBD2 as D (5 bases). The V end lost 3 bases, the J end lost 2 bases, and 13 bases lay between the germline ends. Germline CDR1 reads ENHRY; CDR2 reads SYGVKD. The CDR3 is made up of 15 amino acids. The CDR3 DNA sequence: TGTGCCATCAGTGAAGGTCACGGGATGCAAGAGACCCAGTACTTC. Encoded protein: CAISEGHGMQETQYF.

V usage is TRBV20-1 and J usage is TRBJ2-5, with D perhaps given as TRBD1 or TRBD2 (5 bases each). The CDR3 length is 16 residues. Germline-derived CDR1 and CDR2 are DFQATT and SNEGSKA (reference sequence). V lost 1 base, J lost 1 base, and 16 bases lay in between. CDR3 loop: CSARALDLGTQETQYF. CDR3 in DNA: TGCAGTGCTAGAGCCCTGGACCTCGGGACCCAAGAGACCCAGTACTTC.

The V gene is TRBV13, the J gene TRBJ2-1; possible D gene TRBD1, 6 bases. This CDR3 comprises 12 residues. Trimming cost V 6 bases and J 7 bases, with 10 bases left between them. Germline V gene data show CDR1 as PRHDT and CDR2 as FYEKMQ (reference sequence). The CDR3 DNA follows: TGTGCCAGCAGGCAAGGGGGAAATGAGCAGTTCTTC. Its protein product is CASRQGGNEQFF.

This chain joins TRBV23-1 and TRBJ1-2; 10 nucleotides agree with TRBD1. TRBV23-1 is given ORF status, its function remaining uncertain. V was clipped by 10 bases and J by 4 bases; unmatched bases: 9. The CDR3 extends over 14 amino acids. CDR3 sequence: CAIHRQGALYGYTF. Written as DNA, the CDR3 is TGCGCCATCCATCGACAGGGGGCCCTCTATGGCTACACCTTC.

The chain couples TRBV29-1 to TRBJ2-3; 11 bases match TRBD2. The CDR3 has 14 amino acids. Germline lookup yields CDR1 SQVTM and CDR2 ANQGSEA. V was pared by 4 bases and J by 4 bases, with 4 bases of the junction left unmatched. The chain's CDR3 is CSVVSGGAADTQYF. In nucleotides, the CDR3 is TGCAGCGTTGTTAGCGGGGGGGCCGCAGATACGCAGTATTTT.

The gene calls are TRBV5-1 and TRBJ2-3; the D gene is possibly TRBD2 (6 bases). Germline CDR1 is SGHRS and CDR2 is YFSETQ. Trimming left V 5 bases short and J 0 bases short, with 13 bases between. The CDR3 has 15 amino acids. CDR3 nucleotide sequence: TGCGCCAGCAGGGAGGAGGGTGCTAGCACAGATACGCAGTATTTT. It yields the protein CASREEGASTDTQYF. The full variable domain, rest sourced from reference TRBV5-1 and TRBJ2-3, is KAGVTQTPRYLIKTRGQQVTLSCSPISGHRSVSWYQQTPGQGLQFLFEYFSETQRNKGNFPGRFSGRQFSNSRSEMNVSTLELGDSALYLCASREEGASTDTQYFGPGTRLTVL.

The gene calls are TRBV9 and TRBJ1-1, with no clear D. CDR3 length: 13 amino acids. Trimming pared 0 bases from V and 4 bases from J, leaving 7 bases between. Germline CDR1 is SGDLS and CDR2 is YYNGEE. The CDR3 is CASSVGRVTEAFF. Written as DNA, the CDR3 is TGTGCCAGCAGCGTAGGAAGGGTCACTGAAGCTTTCTTT.

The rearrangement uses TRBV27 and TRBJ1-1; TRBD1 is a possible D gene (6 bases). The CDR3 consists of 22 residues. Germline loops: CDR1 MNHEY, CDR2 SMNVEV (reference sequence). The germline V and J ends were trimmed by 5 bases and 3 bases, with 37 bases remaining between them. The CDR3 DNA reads TGTGCCAGCAGTACCCCAGTTTGGGGACACCCGGCCAAAGGCGAGTCTGACACTGAAGCTTTCTTT. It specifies CASSTPVWGHPAKGESDTEAFF.

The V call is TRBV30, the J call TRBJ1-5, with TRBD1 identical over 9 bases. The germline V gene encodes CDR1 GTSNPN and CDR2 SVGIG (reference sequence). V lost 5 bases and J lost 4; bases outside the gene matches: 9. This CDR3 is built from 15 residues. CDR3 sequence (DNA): TGTGCCTGGGAAATGCCGGGACAGGGTAATCAGCCCCAGCATTTT. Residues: CAWEMPGQGNQPQHF. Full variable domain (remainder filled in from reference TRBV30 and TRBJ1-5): SQTIHQWPATLVQPVGSPLSLECTVEGTSNPNLYWYRQAAGRGLQLLFYSVGIGQISSEVPQNLSASRPQDRQFILSSKKLLLSDSGFYLCAWEMPGQGNQPQHFGDGTRLSIL.

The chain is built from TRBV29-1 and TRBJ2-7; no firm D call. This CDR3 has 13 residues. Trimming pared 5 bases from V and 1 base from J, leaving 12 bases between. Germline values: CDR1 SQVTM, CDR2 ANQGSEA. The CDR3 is CSVRDLGSYEQYF. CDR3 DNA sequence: TGCAGCGTTAGAGATTTGGGGTCCTACGAGCAGTACTTC.

The chain's CDR3 is CASSLNSNTGELFF. CDR3 sequence (DNA): TGTGCCAGCAGCTTGAATTCGAACACCGGGGAGCTGTTTTTT. The chain has TRBV7-7 and TRBJ2-2; D not resolved. V lost 3 bases and J lost 0, with 5 bases in between. CDR1 SSHAT and CDR2 FNYEAQ come from the germline V gene (reference sequence). The CDR3 contains 14 residues.

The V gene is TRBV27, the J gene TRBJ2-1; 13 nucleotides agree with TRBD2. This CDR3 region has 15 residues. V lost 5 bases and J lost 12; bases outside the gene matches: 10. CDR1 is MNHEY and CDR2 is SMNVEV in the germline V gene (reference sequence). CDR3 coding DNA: TGTGCCAGCAGTGGGACTAGCGGGGAGAGGTCGCGGCAGTTCTTC. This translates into CASSGTSGERSRQFF.

The CDR3 here is CASTLSTGRKAGNTIYF. For the CDR3, the DNA is TGTGCCAGCACCCTATCGACAGGGAGGAAGGCTGGAAACACCATATATTTT. This rearrangement joins TRBV28 to TRBJ1-3; TRBD1 matches 7 bases. The length of the CDR3 is 17 residues. The V segment lost 7 bases and the J segment 2 bases; nucleotides outside the gene matches: 14. The V gene's germline CDR1 is MDHEN and CDR2 SYDVKM.

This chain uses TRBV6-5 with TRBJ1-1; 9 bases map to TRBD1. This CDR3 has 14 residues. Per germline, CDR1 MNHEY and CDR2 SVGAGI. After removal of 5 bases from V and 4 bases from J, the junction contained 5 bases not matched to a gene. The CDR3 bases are TGTGCCAGCAGTGCGGGACAGGGTGGCACTGAAGCTTTCTTT. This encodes CASSAGQGGTEAFF.

The CDR3 DNA follows: TGTGCCAGCAGTGACGGGACTAGCGGGGGAGATACGCAGTATTTT. Translating it yields CASSDGTSGGDTQYF. The chain has TRBV6-4 and TRBJ2-3; 14 positions agree with TRBD2. Trimming at V came to 2 bases and at J to 5 bases, leaving 0 bases not matched to a gene. CDR1 and CDR2 from the germline V gene are MRHNA and SNTAGT. The CDR3 spans 15 residues.

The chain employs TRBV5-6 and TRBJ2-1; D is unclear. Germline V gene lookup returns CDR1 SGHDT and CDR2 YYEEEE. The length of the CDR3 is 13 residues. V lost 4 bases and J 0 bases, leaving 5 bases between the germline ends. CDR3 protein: CASSAPSYNEQFF. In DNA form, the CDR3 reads TGTGCCAGCAGCGCGCCCTCCTACAATGAGCAGTTCTTC.

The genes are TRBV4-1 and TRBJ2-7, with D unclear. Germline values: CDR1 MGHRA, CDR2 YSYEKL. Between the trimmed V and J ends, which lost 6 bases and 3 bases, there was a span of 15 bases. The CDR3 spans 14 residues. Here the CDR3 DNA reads TGCGCCAGCAGTTACGGCTTACCCGACTACGAGCAGTACTTC. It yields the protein CASSYGLPDYEQYF.

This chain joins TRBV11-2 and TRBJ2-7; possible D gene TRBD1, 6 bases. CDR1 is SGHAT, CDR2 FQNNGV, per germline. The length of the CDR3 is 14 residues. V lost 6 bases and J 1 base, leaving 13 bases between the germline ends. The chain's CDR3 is CASRETGFSYEQYF. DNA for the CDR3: TGTGCCAGCAGGGAAACAGGGTTTTCCTACGAGCAGTACTTC.

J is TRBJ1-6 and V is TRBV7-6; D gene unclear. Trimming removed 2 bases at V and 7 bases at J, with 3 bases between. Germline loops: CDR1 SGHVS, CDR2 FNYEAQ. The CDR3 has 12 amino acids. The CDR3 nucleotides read TGTGCCAGCAGCTTACTCAATTCACCCCTCCACTTT. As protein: CASSLLNSPLHF. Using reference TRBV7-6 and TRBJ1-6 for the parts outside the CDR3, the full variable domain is GAGVSQSPRYKVTKRGQDVALRCDPISGHVSLYWYRQALGQGPEFLTYFNYEAQQDKSGLPNDRFSAERPEGSISTLTIQRTEQRDSAMYRCASSLLNSPLHFGNGTRLTVT.